A single TCR beta chain is shown here with its context. Its antigen remains unknown. Germline CDR1 reads LNHDA; CDR2 reads SQIVND (reference sequence). There are 13 residues in the CDR3. The data belong to a study of monozygotic twins with inflammatory bowel disease. Findings and limits, study-wide: IBD-affected twins scored below their healthy co-twins in TCRbeta diversity (inverse Simpson).

Following a re-call of the 5' RACE reads, TCRdb has one entry per CDR3 protein and lacks DNA. This repertoire includes approximately 100,000 distinct CDR3 sequences. This chain joins TRBV19 and TRBJ2-5; TCRdb's D call of TRBD1 is untestable without DNA. The sequence was collected from a human donor with ulcerative colitis or Crohn's disease, or a healthy co-twin of an affected twin (not recorded which). The sample consisted of blood. The chain's CDR3 is CASRPTGVETQYF.